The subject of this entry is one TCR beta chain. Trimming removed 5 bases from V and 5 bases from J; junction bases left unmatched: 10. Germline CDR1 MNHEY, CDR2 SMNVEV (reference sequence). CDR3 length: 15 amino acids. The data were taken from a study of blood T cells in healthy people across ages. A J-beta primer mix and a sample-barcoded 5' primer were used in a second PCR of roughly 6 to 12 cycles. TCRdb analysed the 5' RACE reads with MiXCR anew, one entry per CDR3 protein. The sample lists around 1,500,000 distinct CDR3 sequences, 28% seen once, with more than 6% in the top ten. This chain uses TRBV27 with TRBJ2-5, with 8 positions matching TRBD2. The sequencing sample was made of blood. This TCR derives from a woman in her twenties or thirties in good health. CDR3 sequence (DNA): TGTGCCAGCAGTGCCGCCGGGACTAGAAGGGAGACCCAGTACTTC. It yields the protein CASSAAGTRRETQYF.